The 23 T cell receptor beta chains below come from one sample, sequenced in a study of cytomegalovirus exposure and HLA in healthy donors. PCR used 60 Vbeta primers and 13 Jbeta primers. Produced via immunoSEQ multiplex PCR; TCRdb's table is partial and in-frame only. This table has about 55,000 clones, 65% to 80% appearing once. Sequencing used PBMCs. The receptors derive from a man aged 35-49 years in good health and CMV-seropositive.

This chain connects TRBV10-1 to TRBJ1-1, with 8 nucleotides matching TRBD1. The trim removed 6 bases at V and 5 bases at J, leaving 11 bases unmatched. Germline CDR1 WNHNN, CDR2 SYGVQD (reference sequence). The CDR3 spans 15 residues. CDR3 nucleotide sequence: TGCGCCAGCAGCCCCTCCGGACAGGGTCGAACTGAAGCTTTCTTT. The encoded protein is CASSPSGQGRTEAFF.

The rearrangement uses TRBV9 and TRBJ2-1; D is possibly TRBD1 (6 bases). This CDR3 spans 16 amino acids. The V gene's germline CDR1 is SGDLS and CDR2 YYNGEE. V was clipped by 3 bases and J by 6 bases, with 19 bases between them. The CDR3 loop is CASSGTGINVGNEQFF. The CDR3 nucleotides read TGTGCCAGCAGCGGAACAGGGATCAACGTAGGCAATGAGCAGTTCTTC.

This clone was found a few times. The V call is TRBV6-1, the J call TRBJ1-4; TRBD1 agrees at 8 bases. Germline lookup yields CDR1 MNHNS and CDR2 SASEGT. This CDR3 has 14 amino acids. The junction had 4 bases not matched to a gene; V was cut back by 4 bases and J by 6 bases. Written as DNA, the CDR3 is TGTGCCAGCAGTGGCCGCAGGGGGCATGAAAAACTGTTTTTT. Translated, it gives CASSGRRGHEKLFF.

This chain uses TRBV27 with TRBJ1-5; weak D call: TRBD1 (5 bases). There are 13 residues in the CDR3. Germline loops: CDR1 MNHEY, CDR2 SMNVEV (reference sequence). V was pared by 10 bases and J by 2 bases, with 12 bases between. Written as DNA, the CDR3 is TGTGCCACCACGTCGGGGGGCAATCAGCCCCAGCATTTT. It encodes CATTSGGNQPQHF.

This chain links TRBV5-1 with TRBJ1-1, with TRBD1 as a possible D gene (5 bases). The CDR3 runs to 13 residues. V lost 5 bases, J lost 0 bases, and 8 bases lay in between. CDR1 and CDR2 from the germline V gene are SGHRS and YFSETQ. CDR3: CASRQGLNTEAFF. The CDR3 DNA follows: TGCGCCAGCAGGCAGGGTCTGAACACTGAAGCTTTCTTT.

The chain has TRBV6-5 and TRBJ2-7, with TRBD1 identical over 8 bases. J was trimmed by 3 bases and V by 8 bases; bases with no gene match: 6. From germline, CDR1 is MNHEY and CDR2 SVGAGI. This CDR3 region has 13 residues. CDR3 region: CASSGQVNYEQYF. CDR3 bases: TGTGCCAGCTCGGGACAGGTAAACTACGAGCAGTACTTC.

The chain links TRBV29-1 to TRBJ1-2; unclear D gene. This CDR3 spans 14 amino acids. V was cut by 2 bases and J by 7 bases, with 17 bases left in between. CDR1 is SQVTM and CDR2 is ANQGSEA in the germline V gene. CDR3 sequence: CSVERRPEGPGYTF. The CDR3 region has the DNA TGCAGCGTTGAAAGACGGCCCGAGGGTCCTGGCTACACCTTC. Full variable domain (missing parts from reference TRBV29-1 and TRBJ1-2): SAVISQKPSRDICQRGTSLTIQCQVDSQVTMMFWYRQQPGQSLTLIATANQGSEATYESGFVIDKFPISRPNLTFSTLTVSNMSPEDSSIYLCSVERRPEGPGYTFGSGTRLTVV.

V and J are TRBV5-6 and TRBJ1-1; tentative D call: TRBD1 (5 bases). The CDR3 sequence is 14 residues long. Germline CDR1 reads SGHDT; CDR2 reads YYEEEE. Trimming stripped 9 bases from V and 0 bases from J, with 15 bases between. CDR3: CAIGGGPMNTEAFF. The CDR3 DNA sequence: TGTGCCATCGGGGGAGGACCAATGAACACTGAAGCTTTCTTT.

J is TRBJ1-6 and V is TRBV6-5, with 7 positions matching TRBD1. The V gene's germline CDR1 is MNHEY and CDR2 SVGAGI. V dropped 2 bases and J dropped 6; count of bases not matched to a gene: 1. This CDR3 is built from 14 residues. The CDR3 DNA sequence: TGTGCCAGCAGTTACAGGGGGCCTAATTCACCCCTCCACTTT. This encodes CASSYRGPNSPLHF.

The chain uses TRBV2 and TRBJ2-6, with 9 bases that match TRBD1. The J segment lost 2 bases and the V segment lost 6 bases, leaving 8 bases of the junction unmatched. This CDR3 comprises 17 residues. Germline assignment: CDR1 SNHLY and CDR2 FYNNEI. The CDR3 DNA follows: TGTGCCAGCAGGGTCCCGGGACAGGGAGCTGGGGCCAACGTCCTGACTTTC. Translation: CASRVPGQGAGANVLTF.

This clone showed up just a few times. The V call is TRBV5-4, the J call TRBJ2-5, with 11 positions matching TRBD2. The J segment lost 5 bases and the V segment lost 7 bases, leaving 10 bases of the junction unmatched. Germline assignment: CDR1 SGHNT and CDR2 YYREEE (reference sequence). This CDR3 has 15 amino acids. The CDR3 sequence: CASATSGGPGETQYF. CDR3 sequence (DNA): TGTGCCAGCGCTACTAGCGGGGGCCCAGGGGAGACCCAGTACTTC. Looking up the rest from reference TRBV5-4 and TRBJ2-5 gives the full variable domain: ETGVTQSPTHLIKTRGQQVTLRCSSQSGHNTVSWYQQALGQGPQFIFQYYREEENGRGNFPPRFSGLQFPNYSSELNVNALELDDSALYLCASATSGGPGETQYFGPGTRLLVL.

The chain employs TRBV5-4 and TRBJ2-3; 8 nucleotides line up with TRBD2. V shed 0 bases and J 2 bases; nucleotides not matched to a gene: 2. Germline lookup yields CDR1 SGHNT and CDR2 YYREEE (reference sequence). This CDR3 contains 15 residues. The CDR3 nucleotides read TGTGCCAGCAGCTTGGCGGGGGGGCTCACAGATACGCAGTATTTT. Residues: CASSLAGGLTDTQYF.

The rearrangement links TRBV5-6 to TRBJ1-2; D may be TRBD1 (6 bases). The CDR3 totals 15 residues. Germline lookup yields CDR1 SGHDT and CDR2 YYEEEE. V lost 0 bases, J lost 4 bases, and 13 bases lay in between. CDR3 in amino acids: CASSLGGGVPYGYTF. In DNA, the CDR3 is TGTGCCAGCAGCTTGGGGGGGGGCGTTCCCTATGGCTACACCTTC.

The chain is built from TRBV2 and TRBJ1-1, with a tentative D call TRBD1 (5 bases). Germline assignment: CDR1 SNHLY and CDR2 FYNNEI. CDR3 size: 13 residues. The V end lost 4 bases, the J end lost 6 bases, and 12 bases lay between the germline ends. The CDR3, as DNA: TGTGCCAGCAGTGTTACAGGTGCCGCTGAAGCTTTCTTT. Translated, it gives CASSVTGAAEAFF. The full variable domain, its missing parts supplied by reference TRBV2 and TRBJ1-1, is EPEVTQTPSHQVTQMGQEVILRCVPISNHLYFYWYRQILGQKVEFLVSFYNNEISEKSEIFDDQFSVERPDGSNFTLKIRSTKLEDSAMYFCASSVTGAAEAFFGQGTRLTVV.

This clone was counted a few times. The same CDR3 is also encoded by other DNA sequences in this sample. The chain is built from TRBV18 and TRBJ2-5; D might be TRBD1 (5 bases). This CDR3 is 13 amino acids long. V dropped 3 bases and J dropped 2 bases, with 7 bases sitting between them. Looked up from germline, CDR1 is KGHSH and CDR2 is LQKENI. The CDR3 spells CASSPGQQETQYF. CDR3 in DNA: TGTGCCAGCTCACCTGGACAACAAGAGACCCAGTACTTC.

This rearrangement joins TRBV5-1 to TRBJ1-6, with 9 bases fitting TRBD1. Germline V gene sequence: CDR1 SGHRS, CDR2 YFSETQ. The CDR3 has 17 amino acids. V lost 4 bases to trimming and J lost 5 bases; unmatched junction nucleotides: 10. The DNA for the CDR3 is TGCGCCAGCAGCGCCGGCCGGGACAGGGTCGATAATTCACCCCTCCACTTT. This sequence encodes CASSAGRDRVDNSPLHF.

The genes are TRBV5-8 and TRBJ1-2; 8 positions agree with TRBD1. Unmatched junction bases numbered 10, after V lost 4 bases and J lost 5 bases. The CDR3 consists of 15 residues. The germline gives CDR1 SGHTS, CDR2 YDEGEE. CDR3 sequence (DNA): TGTGCCAGCAGCATCGGACAGGGCGGGTTTTATGGCTACACCTTC. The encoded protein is CASSIGQGGFYGYTF.

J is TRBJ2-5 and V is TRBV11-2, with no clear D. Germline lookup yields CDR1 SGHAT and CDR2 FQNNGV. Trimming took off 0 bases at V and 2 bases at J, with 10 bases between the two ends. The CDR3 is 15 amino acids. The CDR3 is CASSLERLHQETQYF. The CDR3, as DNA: TGTGCCAGCAGCTTAGAGCGACTTCATCAAGAGACCCAGTACTTC.

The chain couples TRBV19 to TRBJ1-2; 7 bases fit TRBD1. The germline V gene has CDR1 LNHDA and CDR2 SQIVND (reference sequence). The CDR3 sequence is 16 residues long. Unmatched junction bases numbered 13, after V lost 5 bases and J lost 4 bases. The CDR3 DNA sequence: TGTGCCAGTAGTGCTCAACAGGGGAAAAACGGCTATGGCTACACCTTC. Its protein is CASSAQQGKNGYGYTF.

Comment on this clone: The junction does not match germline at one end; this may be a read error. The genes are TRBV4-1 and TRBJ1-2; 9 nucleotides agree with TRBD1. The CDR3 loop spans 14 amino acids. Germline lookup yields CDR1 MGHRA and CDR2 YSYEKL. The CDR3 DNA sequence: TGCGCCACCAGCGCGGACAGGGGCGACTATGGCTACACCTTC. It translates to CATSADRGDYGYTF.

CDR3 sequence reads: CASSRGGLGTEAFF. The CDR3 DNA is TGTGCCAGCAGTCGAGGGGGCTTAGGCACTGAAGCTTTCTTT. The V call is TRBV27, the J call TRBJ1-1; 7 nucleotides line up with TRBD1. Germline CDR1 is MNHEY and CDR2 is SMNVEV (reference sequence). V gave up 5 bases and J gave up 4 bases; unmatched junction bases: 7. The CDR3 contains 14 residues.

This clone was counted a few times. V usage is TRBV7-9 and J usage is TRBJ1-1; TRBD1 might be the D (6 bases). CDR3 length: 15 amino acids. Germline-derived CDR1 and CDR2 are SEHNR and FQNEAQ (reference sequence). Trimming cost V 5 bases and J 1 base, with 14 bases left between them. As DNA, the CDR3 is TGTGCCAGCAGCCGTGGACAGATCGGGAACACTGAAGCTTTCTTT. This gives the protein CASSRGQIGNTEAFF.

CDR3 coding DNA: TGTGCCAGCAGTTACAGGGGTGCAACTAATGAAAAACTGTTTTTT. This codes for CASSYRGATNEKLFF. The chain couples TRBV6-5 to TRBJ1-4, with D maybe TRBD1 (5 bases). The V gene lost 2 bases and the J gene lost 0 bases, with 7 bases spanning the gap. The CDR3 spans 15 residues. Germline V CDR1 and CDR2: MNHEY, SVGAGI.